These 9 T cell receptor beta chains were all obtained from the same sample, sequenced in a study of somatic mutations in cytotoxic T cells in rheumatoid arthritis (dated by TCRdb to 2016 to 2017). Libraries were prepared through the immunoSEQ multiplex PCR assay. Here the immuneACCESS table is served through TCRdb, limited to in-frame sequences with V and J called. Missing clones are a known gap in these copies; in checked studies unresolved V genes cover under half, and the rest lacks a known reason. This sample comprises 10,000 to 15,000 clones, 75% to 80% of them detected only once. Roughly 22% of the sample belongs to the ten largest clones. The sequencing sample was made of CD8+ T cells sorted from blood. Receptors originate from an adult with rheumatoid arthritis.

V usage is TRBV7-9 and J usage is TRBJ2-1; 10 nucleotides match TRBD1. Germline V gene sequence: CDR1 SEHNR, CDR2 FQNEAQ (reference sequence). The CDR3 extends over 16 amino acids. The junction had 9 bases not matched to a gene; V was cut back by 2 bases and J by 8 bases. CDR3 nucleotides: TGTGCCAGCAGCTTACCATTGGACAGGGGGATGGATGAGCAGTTCTTC. This translates into CASSLPLDRGMDEQFF.

The genes are TRBV4-1 and TRBJ2-1; D call uncertain. The CDR3 totals 14 residues. The germline V gene encodes CDR1 MGHRA and CDR2 YSYEKL. V shed 2 bases and J shed 7 bases, with 12 bases lying between them. The CDR3 sequence is CASSQSYPRNEQFF. CDR3 nucleotides: TGCGCCAGCAGCCAATCCTATCCACGGAATGAGCAGTTCTTC.

The chain carries TRBV4-2 and TRBJ2-1; tentatively, D is TRBD2 (6 bases). The V end lost 4 bases, the J end lost 9 bases, and 22 bases lay between the germline ends. Germline V gene lookup returns CDR1 LGHNA and CDR2 YNFKEQ. This CDR3 contains 16 residues. CDR3 residues: CASSPPSVAAPSEQFF. As DNA, the CDR3 is TGTGCCAGCAGCCCCCCATCTGTAGCGGCTCCCAGTGAGCAGTTCTTC.

This chain links TRBV6-4 with TRBJ2-5; no clear D. The V and J ends lost 0 bases and 5 bases respectively, with 7 bases between them. From germline, CDR1 is MRHNA and CDR2 SNTAGT. The CDR3 consists of 13 residues. The DNA for the CDR3 is TGTGCCAGCAGTGACTCTGAGAAGGAGACCCAGTACTTC. This codes for CASSDSEKETQYF.

The chain couples TRBV7-9 to TRBJ1-2; D ambiguous. The germline CDR1 and CDR2 sequences are SEHNR and FQNEAQ (reference sequence). Deletions cut 1 base from V and 2 bases from J, with 8 bases between. The CDR3 extends over 14 amino acids. For the CDR3, the DNA is TGTGCCAGCAGCTTAGAAGACGGAAACTATGGCTACACCTTC. Its protein product is CASSLEDGNYGYTF. Complete variable domain (other parts from reference TRBV7-9 and TRBJ1-2): DTGVSQNPRHKITKRGQNVTFRCDPISEHNRLYWYRQTLGQGPEFLTYFQNEAQLEKSRLLSDRFSAERPKGSFSTLEIQRTEQGDSAMYLCASSLEDGNYGYTFGSGTRLTVV.

This clone was seen more than once but under ten times. J is TRBJ2-7 and V is TRBV7-9; TRBD2 aligns across 8 bases. Germline V gene lookup returns CDR1 SEHNR and CDR2 FQNEAQ (reference sequence). The CDR3 covers 13 residues. V lost 6 bases and J lost 3; bases outside the gene matches: 4. CDR3 region: CASSPSGSYEQYF. CDR3 in DNA: TGTGCCAGCAGTCCCAGCGGGAGCTACGAGCAGTACTTC.

This sequence joins TRBV7-8 and TRBJ1-6; D unclear. Germline loops: CDR1 SGHVS, CDR2 FQNEAQ. V lost 5 bases and J 10 bases, leaving 12 bases between the germline ends. The CDR3 contains 13 residues. Here the CDR3 reads CASSDSGRSPLHF. CDR3 in DNA: TGTGCCAGCAGCGATTCCGGGCGATCACCCCTCCACTTT.

This clone has only one observation. V usage is TRBV4-1 and J usage is TRBJ2-5; D not resolved. V dropped 4 bases and J dropped 2 bases, with 5 bases sitting between them. The germline V gene has CDR1 MGHRA and CDR2 YSYEKL. The CDR3 totals 12 residues. This CDR3 is CASSPNQETQYF. The CDR3 DNA reads as TGCGCCAGCAGCCCCAATCAAGAGACCCAGTACTTC.

This clone has a handful of counts. The rearrangement uses TRBV28 and TRBJ1-2; maybe TRBD1 (5 bases). Trimming left V 6 bases short and J 6 bases short, with 20 bases between. There are 15 residues in the CDR3. Germline V lookup: CDR1 MDHEN, CDR2 SYDVKM. CDR3 in amino acids: CASRKTGLVRHGYTF. The CDR3 DNA follows: TGTGCCAGCAGGAAAACAGGATTGGTAAGGCATGGCTACACCTTC.